These 18 T cell receptor beta chains were all obtained from the same sample, sequenced in a study of beta chain features in type 1 diabetes. Since all of the isolated RNA was reverse transcribed, expressed TCRB transcripts were what got sequenced. TCRdb keeps only in-frame clones here, not all; method: immunoSEQ multiplex PCR. This sample yields roughly 150,000 clones, of which 8% to 9.5% are seen a single time; approximately 0.56% belongs to the top ten. The antigens of these receptors remain unknown. Overall study findings and caveats: Among all four CD4+ subsets, Type 1 diabetes patients had TCRB CDR3s that were moderately but significantly shorter.

Sequences were obtained from central memory CD4+ T cells from blood. All receptors derive from a woman in her late teens or twenties with type 1 diabetes.

This clone was counted only a few times. The chain recombines TRBV30 with TRBJ1-3; D is uncertain. Germline V gene lookup returns CDR1 GTSNPN and CDR2 SVGIG (reference sequence). V was clipped by 1 base and J by 4 bases, with 14 bases between them. CDR3 size: 15 residues. The CDR3 is CAWSGMEEGGNTIYF. CDR3 nucleotides: TGTGCCTGGAGTGGGATGGAGGAAGGCGGAAACACCATATATTTT.

This clone was seen more than once but under ten times. The DNA for the CDR3 is TGTGCCAGCAGCTTGCAGGCCGGCTATGGCTACACCTTC. Amino acids: CASSLQAGYGYTF. The V gene is TRBV7-9, the J gene TRBJ1-2; no reliable D call. Trimming removed 3 bases at V and 4 bases at J, with 9 bases between. Looked up from germline, CDR1 is SEHNR and CDR2 is FQNEAQ (reference sequence). CDR3 length equals 13 residues.

The gene calls are TRBV11-1 and TRBJ2-5; D might be TRBD2 (5 bases). The CDR3 has 14 amino acids. Germline V CDR1 and CDR2: SGHAT, FQDESV (reference sequence). The ends were cut back, 3 bases at V and 5 bases at J, with 13 bases in the middle. The CDR3 bases are TGTGCCAGCAGCTTGAGGCCAGGCGGGGAGACCCAGTACTTC. Amino acid sequence: CASSLRPGGETQYF.

V is TRBV15 and J is TRBJ2-1, with 11 nucleotides matching TRBD2. This CDR3 has 15 residues. Germline CDR1 reads LNHNV; CDR2 reads YYDKDF (reference sequence). The V segment lost 5 bases and the J segment 5 bases; nucleotides outside the gene matches: 5. CDR3: CATSAGTSGNNEQFF. The CDR3 region has the DNA TGTGCCACCAGCGCTGGGACTAGCGGCAACAATGAGCAGTTCTTC.

The rearrangement uses TRBV9 and TRBJ2-3; TRBD2 matches at 8 bases. Germline V gives CDR1 SGDLS, CDR2 YYNGEE. The J segment lost 4 bases and the V segment lost 3 bases, leaving 10 bases of the junction unmatched. The CDR3 length is 16 residues. This CDR3 reads CASSAGRRGAADTQYF. For the CDR3, the DNA is TGTGCCAGCAGCGCGGGACGGCGGGGGGCGGCAGATACGCAGTATTTT. The whole variable domain, remainder taken from reference TRBV9 and TRBJ2-3, is DSGVTQTPKHLITATGQRVTLRCSPRSGDLSVYWYQQSLDQGLQFLIQYYNGEERAKGNILERFSAQQFPDLHSELNLSSLELGDSALYFCASSAGRRGAADTQYFGPGTRLTVL.

The chain has TRBV29-1 and TRBJ2-1, with 10 bases lining up with TRBD2. The germline gives CDR1 SQVTM, CDR2 ANQGSEA. The CDR3 has 15 amino acids. J gave up 1 base and V 4 bases, and 4 bases lay outside the gene matches. The CDR3 reads CSVGGLAESYNEQFF. CDR3 nucleotide sequence: TGCAGCGTTGGTGGACTAGCGGAATCCTACAATGAGCAGTTCTTC.

The chain is built from TRBV19 and TRBJ2-4; tentative D call: TRBD1 (6 bases). The CDR3 sequence is 15 residues long. Per germline, CDR1 LNHDA and CDR2 SQIVND (reference sequence). V was clipped by 4 bases and J by 0 bases, with 10 bases between them. CDR3 in DNA: TGTGCCAGTAGTACCCGGACAGTAGCCAAAAACATTCAGTACTTC. Translation gives CASSTRTVAKNIQYF.

This clone was recorded a few times. This chain joins TRBV4-2 and TRBJ2-1; TRBD2 matches 11 bases. Germline trimming cut 6 bases from V and 9 bases from J; bases unmatched to any gene: 10. Per germline, CDR1 LGHNA and CDR2 YNFKEQ. CDR3 length: 15 amino acids. CDR3 protein: CASRETSGGHAEQFF. The DNA of the CDR3 is TGTGCCAGCAGAGAAACTAGCGGGGGTCACGCTGAGCAGTTCTTC.

There are a few counts of this clone. The chain uses TRBV25-1 and TRBJ1-2; D remains unclear. Germline CDR1 MGHDK, CDR2 SYGVNS. Trimming cost V 5 bases and J 7 bases, with 11 bases left between them. This CDR3 is 12 amino acids long. CDR3 sequence reads: CASSFAGSGYTF. In DNA, the CDR3 is TGTGCCAGCAGTTTCGCGGGAAGTGGCTACACCTTC.

The CDR3 loop is CASSQYTGQNTEAFF. CDR3 in DNA: TGTGCCAGCAGCCAGTACACAGGCCAGAACACTGAAGCTTTCTTT. This chain connects TRBV27 to TRBJ1-1; weak D call: TRBD1 (5 bases). Germline values: CDR1 MNHEY, CDR2 SMNVEV (reference sequence). Trimming pared 6 bases from V and 1 base from J, leaving 15 bases between. CDR3 length: 15 amino acids.

This clone was recorded a few times. DNA of the CDR3: TGTGCCAGCAGCTTAAATTTCAGGGTAGGGAATGAGCAGTTCTTC. The encoded protein is CASSLNFRVGNEQFF. V gene TRBV7-3 combines with J gene TRBJ2-1, with D perhaps TRBD1 (5 bases). This CDR3 region has 15 residues. Trimming pared 1 base from V and 7 bases from J, leaving 14 bases between. In germline, CDR1 is SGHTA, CDR2 FQGTGA. Full variable domain (remainder filled in from reference TRBV7-3 and TRBJ2-1): GAGVSQTPSNKVTEKGKYVELRCDPISGHTALYWYRQSLGQGPEFLIYFQGTGAADDSGLPNDRFFAVRPEGSVSTLKIQRTERGDSAVYLCASSLNFRVGNEQFFGPGTRLTVL.

This chain links TRBV7-2 with TRBJ2-3; 11 bases are shared with TRBD2. The length of the CDR3 is 16 residues. V lost 5 bases, J lost 0 bases, and 4 bases stayed unmatched. Germline CDR1 is SGHTA and CDR2 is FQGNSA. CDR3 nucleotides: TGTGCCAGCAGCCCTCGACTAGCGGGGAGCACAGATACGCAGTATTTT. It translates to CASSPRLAGSTDTQYF.

V and J are TRBV5-1 and TRBJ2-1; 8 bases agree with TRBD1. This CDR3 spans 16 amino acids. V lost 0 bases, J lost 8 bases, and 10 bases stayed unmatched. The V gene's germline CDR1 is SGHRS and CDR2 YFSETQ. CDR3 region: CASSLAVDRVFDEQFF. The CDR3 DNA reads TGCGCCAGCAGCTTGGCGGTGGACAGGGTGTTTGATGAGCAGTTCTTC.

A remark on this clone: In the same sample, other DNA sequences code for this CDR3. The V call is TRBV7-2, the J call TRBJ2-7; TRBD2 matches at 7 bases. The CDR3 runs to 14 residues. The trim removed 2 bases at V and 2 bases at J, leaving 3 bases unmatched. Germline V gene sequence: CDR1 SGHTA, CDR2 FQGNSA. CDR3 sequence: CASSLKRGPYEQYF. CDR3 DNA: TGTGCCAGCAGCTTAAAGCGGGGCCCCTACGAGCAGTACTTC.

This clone has more than one count but fewer than ten. The V call is TRBV9, the J call TRBJ2-7, with 11 positions matching TRBD2. Germline V gives CDR1 SGDLS, CDR2 YYNGEE. This CDR3 contains 15 residues. The ends lost 0 bases at V and 3 bases at J; junction bases unmatched: 2. As DNA, the CDR3 is TGTGCCAGCAGCGTAGGACTAGCGGGACTCTACGAGCAGTACTTC. Translated: CASSVGLAGLYEQYF.

A few counts support this clone. The chain has TRBV5-1 and TRBJ2-1; TRBD1 aligns across 9 bases. This CDR3 comprises 13 residues. The germline V gene encodes CDR1 SGHRS and CDR2 YFSETQ. V was pared by 4 bases and J by 9 bases, with 5 bases of the junction left unmatched. CDR3: CASSPTDRGEQFF. The CDR3 DNA reads as TGCGCCAGCAGCCCAACGGACAGGGGTGAGCAGTTCTTC.

There are a few counts of this clone. The chain combines TRBV7-9 with TRBJ1-5; no firm D call. The germline V and J ends were trimmed by 5 bases and 7 bases, with 12 bases remaining between them. Per germline, CDR1 SEHNR and CDR2 FQNEAQ (reference sequence). The CDR3 totals 13 residues. The CDR3 DNA reads as TGTGCCAGCAGCCCTTTAGCCCCGCAGCCCCAGCATTTT. This encodes CASSPLAPQPQHF.

The chain joins TRBV15 to TRBJ2-7; TRBD2 aligns across 14 bases. This CDR3 comprises 16 residues. Germline assignment: CDR1 LNHNV and CDR2 YYDKDF (reference sequence). With V trimmed by 5 bases and J by 3 bases, 6 bases remained unmatched. The CDR3 nucleotides read TGTGCCACCAGCCCCCTGGGACTAGCGGGGGACTACGAGCAGTACTTC. This codes for CATSPLGLAGDYEQYF.